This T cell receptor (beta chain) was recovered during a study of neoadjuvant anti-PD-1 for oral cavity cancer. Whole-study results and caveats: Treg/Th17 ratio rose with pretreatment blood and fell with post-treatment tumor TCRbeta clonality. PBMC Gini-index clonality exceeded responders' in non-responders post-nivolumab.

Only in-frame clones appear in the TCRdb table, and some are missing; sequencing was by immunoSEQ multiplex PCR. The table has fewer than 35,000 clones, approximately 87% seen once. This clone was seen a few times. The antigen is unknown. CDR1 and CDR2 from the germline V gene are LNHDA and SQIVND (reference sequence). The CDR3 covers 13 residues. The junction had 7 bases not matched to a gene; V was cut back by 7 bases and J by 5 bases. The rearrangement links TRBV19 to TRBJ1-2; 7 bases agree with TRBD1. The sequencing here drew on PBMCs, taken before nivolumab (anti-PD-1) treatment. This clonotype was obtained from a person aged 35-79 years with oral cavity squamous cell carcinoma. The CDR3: CASKGAAWYGYTF. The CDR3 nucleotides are TGTGCCAGTAAGGGGGCAGCTTGGTATGGCTACACCTTC.